This TCR beta chain was identified during a study of cytomegalovirus exposure and HLA in healthy donors. Comment on this clone: What it binds is not known.

The CDR3 loop spans 16 amino acids. The V segment lost 0 bases and the J segment 6 bases; nucleotides outside the gene matches: 7. Germline V gene data show CDR1 as LNHNV and CDR2 as YYDKDF (reference sequence). Study outcomes and limitations: The authors judged a highly shared variant cluster likely a sequencing artifact. Common viral pathogens seemed to be connected with several of the most significant clusters, according to a later analysis.

PCR employed 60 Vbeta and 13 Jbeta primers. Produced via immunoSEQ multiplex PCR; TCRdb's table is partial and in-frame only. Of tens of thousands of clones listed, about three quarters were seen once; the top ten hold roughly 3%. This clonotype was sampled from a man aged 18 to 35 in good health and CMV-seronegative. Specimen: PBMCs. V and J are TRBV15 and TRBJ2-2; 7 positions agree with TRBD1. CDR3 DNA: TGTGCCACCAGCAGAGAAAAGGGGGCTGGGGCCGGGGAGCTGTTTTTT. Translating gives CATSREKGAGAGELFF.